This paragraph covers one T cell receptor (beta chain) sequence. This clonotype was counted many times. Its antigen specificity is not known. Per-base qualities were not stored, and no clone one base away is much larger. Taken with the paper, the label for treatment or condition translates to: allogeneic hematopoietic cell transplantation with graft depleted of TCRalphabeta T cells and CD19 B cells. The children who served as transplant recipients had been given grafts of TCRalphabeta/CD19-depleted allogeneic hematopoietic cells. The sample comes from a study of T-cell reconstitution after alpha-beta-depleted transplantation in children (dated by TCRdb to 2016 to 2017). Context from the whole study: The study quantitatively tracked T-cell immune reconstitution after TCRalphabeta/CD19-depleted allogeneic hematopoietic cell transplantation in children using TCR repertoire profiling. The study at large found these results: Over subsequent months, a decline in hyperexpanded clone frequencies was noted, and after one year, T-cell counts and TCRbeta diversity were mostly ascribed to newly produced T cells. In some patients, high TCRbeta diversity at day 60 was attributed to recipient T cells and intrathymic progenitors that had survived conditioning. Apparently early alphabetaT-cell count recovery about two months after transplant reportedly relied on only several hundred rapidly expanded clones derived from non-depleted graft cells.

The library came from PCR. The instrument was an Illumina HiSeq 2500. TCR libraries were prepared with molecular barcoding, using unique molecular identifiers to normalize TCRbeta repertoire quantification. TCRdb handled the public reads itself, with Q25 trimming in fastp and clone calling in MiXCR, and kept productive beta chains. Identical CDR3 proteins give one entry, which carries the most common genes and DNA. The sample has hundreds of thousands of distinct CDR3 sequences on record, 13% of them singletons. Roughly 0.77% of the sample is in the top ten clones. V lost 3 bases and J lost 8 bases, and the count of bases not matched to a germline gene is 5. Via the germline V gene (reference sequence), CDR1 is SEHNR and CDR2 FQNEAQ. The CDR3 goes from the cysteine to the phenylalanine over 16 residues. Here the CDR3 DNA is all that survives: 48 bases in frame from base 1.

The receptor's source is a girl aged 2-10 years with congenital amegakaryocytic thrombocytopenia, due to receive a stem cell transplant. Sequencing used PBMCs, obtained before TCRalphabeta/CD19-depleted stem cell transplant. The chain links TRBV7-9 with TRBJ2-1, with TRBD2 matching 15 junction bases. The CDR3 is CASSFLGLAGGYEQFF. The nucleotides are TGTGCCAGCAGCTTCCTCGGACTAGCGGGAGGGTATGAGCAGTTCTTC. The variable domain in full, with residues beyond the CDR3 obtained from the reference TRBV7-9 and TRBJ2-1 genes, is DTGVSQNPRHKITKRGQNVTFRCDPISEHNRLYWYRQTLGQGPEFLTYFQNEAQLEKSRLLSDRFSAERPKGSFSTLEIQRTEQGDSAMYLCASSFLGLAGGYEQFFGPGTRLTVL.